These T cell receptor beta chains were read from a single sample in a study of T cells in localized non-small cell lung cancer. The assay was immunoSEQ multiplex PCR, and TCRdb's table has in-frame clones only and misses some. The sample gives tens of thousands of clones, almost 90% of which show up once; approximately 2% is in the top ten. The source was peripheral blood, collected before any cancer treatment. Source of these receptors: a woman aged 35-70 years with stage I lung adenocarcinoma. Each CDR3 is given with its conserved first and last residue. The D gene is left open where the match is weak. Expanded clones are given a class, and other clones once, few, many or no size at all.

J gene	clone size	V gene	D gene	CDR3 DNA	CDR3 protein
TRBJ2-7	NA	TRBV11-2	NA	TGTGCCAGCGCAGGGGTGGCAGGGGCAAATCGGGAGCAGTACTTC	CASAGVAGANREQYF
TRBJ2-7	NA	TRBV6-5	TRBD2	TGTGCCAGCCGACTAGCGGGCGGGAGCTCCTACGAGCAGTACTTC	CASRLAGGSSYEQYF
TRBJ2-7	NA	TRBV14	NA	TGTGCCAGCAGCCATCTAGGGGCCTCTGACTACGAGCAGTACTTC	CASSHLGASDYEQYF
TRBJ2-4	NA	TRBV10-1	TRBD1	TGCGCCAGCACTTCCGGGACAGGGAACGGGAAAAACATTCAGTACTTC	CASTSGTGNGKNIQYF
TRBJ2-7	NA	TRBV30	TRBD1	TGTGCCTGGAGTGCTGGACAGGGCTTTCGTTACGAGCAGTACTTC	CAWSAGQGFRYEQYF
TRBJ2-5	NA	TRBV6-1	NA	TGTGCCAGCAGTGTCTGGGGTGACCAAGAGACCCAGTACTTC	CASSVWGDQETQYF
TRBJ2-1	NA	TRBV9	NA	TGTGCCAGCAGCGGGGGGAAGGGGACCTCCTACAATGAGCAGTTCTTC	CASSGGKGTSYNEQFF
TRBJ1-3	NA	TRBV28	TRBD1	TGTGCCAGCAGTCCCCGGGACAGGGATGGAAACACCATATATTTT	CASSPRDRDGNTIYF
TRBJ2-5	NA	TRBV28	TRBD2	TGTGCCAGCGGGAGGGATGAAGAGACCCAGTACTTC	CASGRDEETQYF
TRBJ1-1	NA	TRBV7-9	TRBD1	TGTGCCAGCAGTCCAATAGGGACAGACACTGAAGCTTTCTTT	CASSPIGTDTEAFF
TRBJ1-5	NA	TRBV27	NA	TGTGCCAGCAGTTTCACAGCAAATCAGCCCCAGCATTTT	CASSFTANQPQHF
TRBJ1-1	NA	TRBV7-8	TRBD1	TGTGCCAGCAGCCCCAGGACAGGGTTAATGAACACTGAAGCTTTCTTT	CASSPRTGLMNTEAFF
TRBJ2-1	NA	TRBV2	NA	TGTGCCAGCAGTGGAATGGGGTTGGAGCAGTTCTTC	CASSGMGLEQFF
TRBJ2-1	NA	TRBV7-9	NA	TGTGCCAGCAGCCCAGTAATACTAAATGAGCAGTTCTTC	CASSPVILNEQFF
TRBJ1-3	NA	TRBV7-8	TRBD1	TGTGCCAGCAGCTCTGACAGGGTCCCTGGAAACACCATATATTTT	CASSSDRVPGNTIYF
TRBJ2-1	NA	TRBV5-1	TRBD1	TGCGCCAGCAGCTCGGGGACAGGGAATAATGAGCAGTTCTTC	CASSSGTGNNEQFF
TRBJ2-7	NA	TRBV6-5	NA	TGTGCCAGCAGTTACGATGGGGCAGTACTATACGAGCAGTACTTC	CASSYDGAVLYEQYF
TRBJ1-1	NA	TRBV6-1	TRBD1	TGTGCCAGCAGTCCACAGGAGGGGGCGGGCACTGAAGCTTTCTTT	CASSPQEGAGTEAFF
TRBJ1-2	NA	TRBV10-3	TRBD1	TGTGCCATCAGTGATAGGGGGCCCTGGGATGGCTACACCTTC	CAISDRGPWDGYTF
TRBJ1-2	NA	TRBV7-2	NA	TGTGCCAGCAGCTTTTCTAACTATGGCTACACCTTC	CASSFSNYGYTF
TRBJ2-5	NA	TRBV4-3	NA	TGCGCCAGCGGCCGCAGAGAGGGGGGGCAAGAGACCCAGTACTTC	CASGRREGGQETQYF
TRBJ1-1	few	TRBV10-1	TRBD1	TGCGCCAGCAGTGAGTCAGGGGCAGGGGGGAGGAACACTGAAGCTTTCTTT	CASSESGAGGRNTEAFF
TRBJ1-2	NA	TRBV7-9	TRBD1	TGTGCCAGCAGCTTAGCGCCCGGACAGGGTGGTAACTATGGCTACACCTTC	CASSLAPGQGGNYGYTF
TRBJ2-4	NA	TRBV27	NA	TGTGCCAGCAGACCCAATGGAGGGGCTGATCAGTACTTC	CASRPNGGADQYF
TRBJ2-7	NA	TRBV5-1	NA	TGCGCCAGCAGCCCCAGACAGGAGACCTACGAGCAGTACTTC	CASSPRQETYEQYF
TRBJ2-5	NA	TRBV1	NA	TGCACCAGCAGCCAACAGCGGGGGATGGGGGAGACCCAGTACTTC	CTSSQQRGMGETQYF
TRBJ1-2	once	TRBV10-3	NA	TGTGCCATCAGATCGACAGATAACTATGGCTACACCTTC	CAIRSTDNYGYTF
TRBJ2-7	NA	TRBV27	TRBD1	TGTGCCAGCGCCTCTGGCGACAGGGGGTCCTACGAGCAGTACTTC	CASASGDRGSYEQYF
TRBJ2-1	NA	TRBV7-9	TRBD1	TGTGCCAGCAGCTCGGGACAGGGGGCTCTTGGCTACAATGAGCAGTTCTTC	CASSSGQGALGYNEQFF
TRBJ2-7	NA	TRBV7-2	NA	TGTGCCAGCAGCTTAGAAGGACGTAGCTCCTACGAGCAGTACTTC	CASSLEGRSSYEQYF
TRBJ1-1	NA	TRBV6-5	NA	TGTGCCAGCAGACCGGACAGACTCACTGAAGCTTTCTTT	CASRPDRLTEAFF
TRBJ2-1	NA	TRBV5-1	TRBD1	TGCGCCAGCAGCTTTGGTCGGGACAGCAATGAGCAGTTCTTC	CASSFGRDSNEQFF
TRBJ1-2	once	TRBV19	NA	TGTGCCAGTAGTACTCACAGGGAGTCGATCTATGGCTACACCTTC	CASSTHRESIYGYTF
TRBJ2-3	few	TRBV7-3	NA	TGTGCCAGCAGCTTAAGGGAGTCGGGCACAGATACGCAGTATTTT	CASSLRESGTDTQYF
TRBJ2-2	NA	TRBV6-5	NA	TGTGCCAGCAGTTACTCGAGCGGACTGAACACCGGGGAGCTGTTTTTT	CASSYSSGLNTGELFF
TRBJ2-1	NA	TRBV21-1	NA	TGTGCCAGCAGCACCCACAGGGGAATTTCCTACAATGAGCAGTTCTTC	CASSTHRGISYNEQFF
TRBJ1-1	NA	TRBV19	TRBD1	TGTGCCAGTGTATCCGGACAGGCTAACACTGAAGCTTTCTTT	CASVSGQANTEAFF
TRBJ2-2	once	TRBV5-4	NA	TGTGCCAGCAACCCTGGGAGAGGGATAAACACCGGGGAGCTGTTTTTT	CASNPGRGINTGELFF
TRBJ2-1	NA	TRBV4-3	TRBD2	TGCGCCAGCAGCCAAGACGCTAGCGGGAACAAGCAGTTCTTC	CASSQDASGNKQFF
TRBJ1-2	NA	TRBV4-3	TRBD1	TGCGCCAGCAGCCAAGATCTCTCCCAGGGGGGCTATGGCTACACCTTC	CASSQDLSQGGYGYTF
TRBJ2-1	NA	TRBV27	TRBD1	TGTGCCAGCAGTTTAGCACCTGGGACAGGGGTCAATGAGCAGTTCTTC	CASSLAPGTGVNEQFF
TRBJ2-7	NA	TRBV2	NA	TGTGCCAGCAGCGAATCTACAGGCGAGCAGTACTTC	CASSESTGEQYF
TRBJ2-7	NA	TRBV14	NA	TGTGCCAGCAGCCCAGGGTACGAGCAGTACTTC	CASSPGYEQYF
TRBJ1-2	NA	TRBV29-1	NA	TGCAGCGTTGAGCCCTGGACCTATGGCTACACCTTC	CSVEPWTYGYTF
TRBJ1-5	NA	TRBV2	TRBD1	TGTGCCAGCAGTGACGACAGGGCCAGCAATCAGCCCCAGCATTTT	CASSDDRASNQPQHF
TRBJ2-2	NA	TRBV7-6	NA	TGTGCCAGCAGCCTCGGGGGTCGCACCGGGGAGCTGTTTTTT	CASSLGGRTGELFF
TRBJ1-2	NA	TRBV6-5	NA	TGTGCCAGCAGTTACTCGAAGGGGGGCTACACCTTC	CASSYSKGGYTF
TRBJ2-2	NA	TRBV9	NA	TGTGCCAGCAGCGTAGGGGGAGGAACCGGGGAGCTGTTTTTT	CASSVGGGTGELFF
TRBJ2-5	once	TRBV18	NA	TGTGCCAGCTCACCCCAAGGCGGGACCCAGTACTTC	CASSPQGGTQYF
TRBJ1-2	NA	TRBV6-1	NA	TGTGCCAGCAGAGACAGGACCGAAGGGAGGTATGGCTACACCTTC	CASRDRTEGRYGYTF
TRBJ2-7	NA	TRBV21-1	NA	TGTGCCATGCAGAGGACAGATGCCTACGAGCAGTACTTC	CAMQRTDAYEQYF
TRBJ2-2	NA	TRBV7-2	NA	TGTGCCAGCAGCTTACTGGACAGATACACCGGGGAGCTGTTTTTT	CASSLLDRYTGELFF
TRBJ2-3	NA	TRBV6-6	TRBD2	TGTGCCAGCAGCTCGTCCCCCTCTAGCGGGAGGCAGTATTTT	CASSSSPSSGRQYF
TRBJ2-7	once	TRBV28	NA	TGTGCCAGCAGTCCCCGGGGTGAATTTTACGAGCAGTACTTC	CASSPRGEFYEQYF
TRBJ1-5	NA	TRBV6-6	NA	TGTGCCAGCAGCGAACAGGTGTCCAGCAATCAGCCCCAGCATTTT	CASSEQVSSNQPQHF
TRBJ2-1	NA	TRBV7-2	NA	TGTGCCAGCAGGGACCCCTACAATGAGCAGTTCTTC	CASRDPYNEQFF
TRBJ2-3	NA	TRBV7-3	NA	TGTGCCAGCAGCTTAACGTGGGGAGATACGCAGTATTTT	CASSLTWGDTQYF
TRBJ2-6	NA	TRBV7-3	TRBD1	TGTGCCAGCAGCTTAATAGGGAGACAGGGACCTAAATTCTCTGGGGCCAACGTCCTGACTTTC	CASSLIGRQGPKFSGANVLTF
TRBJ1-2	NA	TRBV5-6	TRBD1	TGTGCCAGCAGCTTGGGGACAGGGGTCGACTATGGCTACACCTTC	CASSLGTGVDYGYTF